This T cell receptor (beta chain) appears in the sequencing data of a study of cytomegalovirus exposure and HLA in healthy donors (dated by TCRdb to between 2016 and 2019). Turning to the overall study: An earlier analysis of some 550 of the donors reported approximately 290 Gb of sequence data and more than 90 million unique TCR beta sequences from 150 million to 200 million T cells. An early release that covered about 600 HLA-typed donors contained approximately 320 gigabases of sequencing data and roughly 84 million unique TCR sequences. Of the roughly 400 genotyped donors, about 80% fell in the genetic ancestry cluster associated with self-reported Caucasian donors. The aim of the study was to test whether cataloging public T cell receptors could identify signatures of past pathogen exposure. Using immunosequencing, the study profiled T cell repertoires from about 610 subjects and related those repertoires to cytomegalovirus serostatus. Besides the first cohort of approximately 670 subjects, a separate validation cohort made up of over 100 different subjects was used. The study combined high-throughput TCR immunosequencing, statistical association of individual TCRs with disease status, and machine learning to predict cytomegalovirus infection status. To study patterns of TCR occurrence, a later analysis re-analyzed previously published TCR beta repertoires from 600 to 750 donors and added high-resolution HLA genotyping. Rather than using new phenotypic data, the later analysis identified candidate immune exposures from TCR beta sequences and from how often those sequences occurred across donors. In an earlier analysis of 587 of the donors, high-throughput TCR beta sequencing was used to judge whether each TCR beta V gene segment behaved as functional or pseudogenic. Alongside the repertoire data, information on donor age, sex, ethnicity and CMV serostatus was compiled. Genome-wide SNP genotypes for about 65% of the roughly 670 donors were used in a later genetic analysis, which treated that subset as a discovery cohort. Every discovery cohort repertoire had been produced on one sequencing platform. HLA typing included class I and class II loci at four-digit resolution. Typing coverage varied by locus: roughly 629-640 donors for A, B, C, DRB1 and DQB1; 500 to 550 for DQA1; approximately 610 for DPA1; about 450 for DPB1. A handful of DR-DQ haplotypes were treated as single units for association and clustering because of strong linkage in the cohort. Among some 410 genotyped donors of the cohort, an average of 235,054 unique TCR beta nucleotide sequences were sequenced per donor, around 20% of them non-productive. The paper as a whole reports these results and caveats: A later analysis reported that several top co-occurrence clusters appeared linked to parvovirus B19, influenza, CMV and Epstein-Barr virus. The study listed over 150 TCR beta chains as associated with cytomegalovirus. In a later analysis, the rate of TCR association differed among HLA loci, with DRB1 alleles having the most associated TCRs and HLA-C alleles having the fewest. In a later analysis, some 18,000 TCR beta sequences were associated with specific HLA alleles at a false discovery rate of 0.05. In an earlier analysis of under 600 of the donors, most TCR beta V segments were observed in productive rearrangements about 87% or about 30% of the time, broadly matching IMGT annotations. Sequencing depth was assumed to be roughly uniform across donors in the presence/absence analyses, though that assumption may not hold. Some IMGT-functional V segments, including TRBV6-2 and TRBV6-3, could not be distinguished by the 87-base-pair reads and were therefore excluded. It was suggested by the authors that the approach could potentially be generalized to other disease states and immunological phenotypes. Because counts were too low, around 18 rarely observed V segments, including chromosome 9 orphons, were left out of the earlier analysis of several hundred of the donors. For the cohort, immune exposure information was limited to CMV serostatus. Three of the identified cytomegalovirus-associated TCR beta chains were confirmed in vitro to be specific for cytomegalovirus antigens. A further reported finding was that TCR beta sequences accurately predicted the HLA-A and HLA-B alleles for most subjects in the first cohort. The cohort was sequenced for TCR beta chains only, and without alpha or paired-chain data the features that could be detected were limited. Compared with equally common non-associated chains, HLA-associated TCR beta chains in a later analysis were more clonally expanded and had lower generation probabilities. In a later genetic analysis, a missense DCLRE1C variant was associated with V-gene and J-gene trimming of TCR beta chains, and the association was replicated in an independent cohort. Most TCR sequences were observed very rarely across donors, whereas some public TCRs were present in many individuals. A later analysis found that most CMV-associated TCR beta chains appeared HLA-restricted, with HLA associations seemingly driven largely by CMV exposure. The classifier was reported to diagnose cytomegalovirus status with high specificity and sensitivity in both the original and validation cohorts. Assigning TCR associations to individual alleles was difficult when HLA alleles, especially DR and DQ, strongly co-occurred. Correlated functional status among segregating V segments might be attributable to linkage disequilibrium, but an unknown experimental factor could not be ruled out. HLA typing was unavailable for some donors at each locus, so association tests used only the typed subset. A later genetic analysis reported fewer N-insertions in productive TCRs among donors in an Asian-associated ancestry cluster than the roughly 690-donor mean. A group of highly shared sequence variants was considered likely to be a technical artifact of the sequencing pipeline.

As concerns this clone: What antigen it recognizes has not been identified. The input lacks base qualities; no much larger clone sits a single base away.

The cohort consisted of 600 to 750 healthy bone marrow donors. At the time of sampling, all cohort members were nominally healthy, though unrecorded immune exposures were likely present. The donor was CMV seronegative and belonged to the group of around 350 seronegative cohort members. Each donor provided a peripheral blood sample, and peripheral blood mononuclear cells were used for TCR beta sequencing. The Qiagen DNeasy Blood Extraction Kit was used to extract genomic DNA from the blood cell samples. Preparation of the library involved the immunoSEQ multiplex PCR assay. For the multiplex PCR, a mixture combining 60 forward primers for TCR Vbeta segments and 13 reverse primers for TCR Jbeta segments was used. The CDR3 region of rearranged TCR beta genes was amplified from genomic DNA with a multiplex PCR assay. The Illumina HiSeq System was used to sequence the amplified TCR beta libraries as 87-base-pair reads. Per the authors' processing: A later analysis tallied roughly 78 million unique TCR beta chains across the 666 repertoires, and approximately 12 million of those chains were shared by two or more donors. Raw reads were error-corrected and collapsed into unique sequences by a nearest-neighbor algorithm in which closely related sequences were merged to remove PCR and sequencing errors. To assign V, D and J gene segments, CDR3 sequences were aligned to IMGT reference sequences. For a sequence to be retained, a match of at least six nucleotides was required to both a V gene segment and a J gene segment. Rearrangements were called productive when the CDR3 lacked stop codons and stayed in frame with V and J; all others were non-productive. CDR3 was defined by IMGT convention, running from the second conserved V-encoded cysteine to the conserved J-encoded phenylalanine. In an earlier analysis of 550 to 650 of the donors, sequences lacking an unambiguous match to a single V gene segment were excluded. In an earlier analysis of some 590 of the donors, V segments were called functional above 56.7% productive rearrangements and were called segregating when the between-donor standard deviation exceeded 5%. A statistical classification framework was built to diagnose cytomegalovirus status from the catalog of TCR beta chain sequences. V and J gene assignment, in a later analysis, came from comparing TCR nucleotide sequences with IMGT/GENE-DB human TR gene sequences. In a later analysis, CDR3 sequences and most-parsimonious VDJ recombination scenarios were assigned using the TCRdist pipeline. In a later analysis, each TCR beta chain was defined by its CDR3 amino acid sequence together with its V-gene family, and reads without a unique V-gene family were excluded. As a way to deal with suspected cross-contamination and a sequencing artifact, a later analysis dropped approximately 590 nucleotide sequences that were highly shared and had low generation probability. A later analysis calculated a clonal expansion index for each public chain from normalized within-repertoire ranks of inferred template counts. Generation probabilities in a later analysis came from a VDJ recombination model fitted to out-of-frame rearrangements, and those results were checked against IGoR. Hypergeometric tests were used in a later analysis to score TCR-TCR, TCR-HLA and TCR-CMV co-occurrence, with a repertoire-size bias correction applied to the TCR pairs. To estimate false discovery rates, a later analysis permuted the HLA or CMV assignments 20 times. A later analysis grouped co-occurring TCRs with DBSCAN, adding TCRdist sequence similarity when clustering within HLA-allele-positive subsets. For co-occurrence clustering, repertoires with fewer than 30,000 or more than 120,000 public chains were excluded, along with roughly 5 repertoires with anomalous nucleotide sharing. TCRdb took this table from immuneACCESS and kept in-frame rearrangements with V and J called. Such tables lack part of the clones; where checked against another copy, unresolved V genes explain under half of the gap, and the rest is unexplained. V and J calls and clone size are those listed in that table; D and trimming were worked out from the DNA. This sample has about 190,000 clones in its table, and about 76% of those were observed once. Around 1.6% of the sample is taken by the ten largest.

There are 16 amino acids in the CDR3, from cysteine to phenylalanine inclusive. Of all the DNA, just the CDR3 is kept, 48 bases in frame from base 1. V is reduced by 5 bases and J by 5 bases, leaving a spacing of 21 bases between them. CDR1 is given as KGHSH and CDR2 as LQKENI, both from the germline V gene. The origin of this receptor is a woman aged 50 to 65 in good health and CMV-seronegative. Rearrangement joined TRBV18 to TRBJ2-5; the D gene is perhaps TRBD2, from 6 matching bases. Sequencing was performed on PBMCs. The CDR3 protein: CASSSTRGLTGETQYF. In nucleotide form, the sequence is TGTGCCAGCTCATCCACACGGGGACTTACCGGGGAGACCCAGTACTTC. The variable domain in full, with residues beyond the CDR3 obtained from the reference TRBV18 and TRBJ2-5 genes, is NAGVMQNPRHLVRRRGQEARLRCSPMKGHSHVYWYRQLPEEGLKFMVYLQKENIIDESGMPKERFSAEFPKEGPSILRIQQVVRGDSAAYFCASSSTRGLTGETQYFGPGTRLLVL.